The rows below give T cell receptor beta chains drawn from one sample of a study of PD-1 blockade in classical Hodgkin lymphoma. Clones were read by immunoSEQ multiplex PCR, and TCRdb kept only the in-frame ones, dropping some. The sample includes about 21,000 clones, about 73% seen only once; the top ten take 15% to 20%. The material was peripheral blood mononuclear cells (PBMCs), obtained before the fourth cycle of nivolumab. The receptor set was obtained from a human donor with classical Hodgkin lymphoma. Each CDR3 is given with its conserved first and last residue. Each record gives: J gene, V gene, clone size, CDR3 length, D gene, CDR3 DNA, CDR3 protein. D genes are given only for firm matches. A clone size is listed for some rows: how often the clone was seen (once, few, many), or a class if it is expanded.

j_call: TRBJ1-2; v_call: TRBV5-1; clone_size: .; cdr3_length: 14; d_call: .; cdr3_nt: TGCGCCAGCAGCGCCGCCAGGGTTCAGGCTGGCTACACCTTC; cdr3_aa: CASSAARVQAGYTF
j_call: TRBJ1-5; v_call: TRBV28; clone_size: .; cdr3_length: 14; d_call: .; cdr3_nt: TGTGCCAGCATTACGGGCTATAGCAATCAGCCCCAGCATTTT; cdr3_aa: CASITGYSNQPQHF
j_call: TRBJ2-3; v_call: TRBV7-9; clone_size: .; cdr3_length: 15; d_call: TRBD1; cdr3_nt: TGTGCCAGCAGCTTAGTGACAGGGGTCGGAGATACGCAGTATTTT; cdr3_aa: CASSLVTGVGDTQYF
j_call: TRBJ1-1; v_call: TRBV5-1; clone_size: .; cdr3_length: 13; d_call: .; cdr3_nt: TGCGCCAGCAGCTTGGTTGTGAACACTGAAGCTTTCTTT; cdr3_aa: CASSLVVNTEAFF
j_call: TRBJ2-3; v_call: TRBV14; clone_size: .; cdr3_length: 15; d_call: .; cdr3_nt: TGTGCCAGCAGCCGGTATCCCCTCTCACCAGATACGCAGTATTTT; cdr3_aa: CASSRYPLSPDTQYF
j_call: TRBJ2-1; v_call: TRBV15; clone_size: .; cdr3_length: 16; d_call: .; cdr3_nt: TGTGCCACCAGCAGAGGTCGGGGATACTCCTACAATGAGCAGTTCTTC; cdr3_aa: CATSRGRGYSYNEQFF
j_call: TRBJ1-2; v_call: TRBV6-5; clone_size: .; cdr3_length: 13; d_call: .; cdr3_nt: TGTGCCAGCAGTTCCGGACGGGCGAGACGTCACACCTTC; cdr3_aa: CASSSGRARRHTF
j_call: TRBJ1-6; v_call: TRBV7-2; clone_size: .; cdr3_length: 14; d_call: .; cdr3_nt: TGTGCCAGCGATCACGGGGTGAATAATTCACCCCTCCACTTT; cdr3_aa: CASDHGVNNSPLHF
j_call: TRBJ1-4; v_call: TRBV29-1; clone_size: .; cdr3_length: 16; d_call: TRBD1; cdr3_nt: TGCAGCGTTGTTGGGACAGGAGACCTCGTTGGGGAAAAACTGTTTTTT; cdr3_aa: CSVVGTGDLVGEKLFF
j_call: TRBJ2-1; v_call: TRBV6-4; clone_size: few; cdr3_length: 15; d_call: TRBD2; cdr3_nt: TGTGCCAGCAGTTCGGTATCTAGCGGGAGCAATGAGCAGTTCTTC; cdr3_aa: CASSSVSSGSNEQFF
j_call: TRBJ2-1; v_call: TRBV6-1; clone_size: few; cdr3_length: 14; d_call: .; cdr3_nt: TGTGCCAGCAGTCCACGTTACAGGGACAATGAGCAGTTCTTC; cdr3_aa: CASSPRYRDNEQFF
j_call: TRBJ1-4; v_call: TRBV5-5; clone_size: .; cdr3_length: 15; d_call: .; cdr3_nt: TGTGCCAGCAGCTTGACAGGAATCGACGTTGAAAAACTGTTTTTT; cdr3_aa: CASSLTGIDVEKLFF
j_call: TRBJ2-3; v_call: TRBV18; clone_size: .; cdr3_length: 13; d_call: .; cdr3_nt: TGTGCCAGCTCACCATCGATCACAGATACGCAGTATTTT; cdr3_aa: CASSPSITDTQYF
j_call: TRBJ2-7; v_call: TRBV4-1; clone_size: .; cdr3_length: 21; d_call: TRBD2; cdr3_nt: TGCGCCAGCAGCCAACAAGCCGGTTTGGGGTGGACTAGCGGGAGCTCCTACGAGCAGTACTTC; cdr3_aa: CASSQQAGLGWTSGSSYEQYF
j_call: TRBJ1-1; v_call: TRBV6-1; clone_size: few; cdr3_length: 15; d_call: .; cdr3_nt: TGTGCCAGCAGTGAACGGGACACTAAGAAGTCTGAAGCTTTCTTT; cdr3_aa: CASSERDTKKSEAFF
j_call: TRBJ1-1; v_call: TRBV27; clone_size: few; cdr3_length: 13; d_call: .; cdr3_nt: TGTGCCAGCCAGACAATAATGAGGACTGAAGCTTTCTTT; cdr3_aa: CASQTIMRTEAFF
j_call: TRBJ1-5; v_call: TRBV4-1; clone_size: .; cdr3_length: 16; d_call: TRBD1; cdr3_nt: TGCGCCAGCAGCCAAGGACAGGGAACCGGCAGTCAGCCCCAGCATTTT; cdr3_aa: CASSQGQGTGSQPQHF
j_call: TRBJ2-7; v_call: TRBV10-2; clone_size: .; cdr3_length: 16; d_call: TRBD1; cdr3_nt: TGCGCCAGCAGTGAGTGGAGGACAGGCAGCTCCTACGAGCAGTACTTC; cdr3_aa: CASSEWRTGSSYEQYF
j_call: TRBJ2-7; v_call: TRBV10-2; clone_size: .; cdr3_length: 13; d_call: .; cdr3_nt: TGCGCCAGCAGCCCGAATTCCGGGACCGAGCAGTACTTC; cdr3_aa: CASSPNSGTEQYF
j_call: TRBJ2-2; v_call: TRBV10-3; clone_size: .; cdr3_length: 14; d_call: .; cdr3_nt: TGTGCCATCAGTCAGGATAGGGACACCGGGGAGCTGTTTTTT; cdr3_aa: CAISQDRDTGELFF
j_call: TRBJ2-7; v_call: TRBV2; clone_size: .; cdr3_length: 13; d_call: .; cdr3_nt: TGTGCCAGCATCTTCGGGACCACCTACGAGCAGTACTTC; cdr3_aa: CASIFGTTYEQYF
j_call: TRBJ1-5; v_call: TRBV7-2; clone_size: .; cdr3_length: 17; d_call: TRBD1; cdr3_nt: TGTGCCAGCAGCTTAATAGGGACGGGACAGGGCAATCAGCCCCAGCATTTT; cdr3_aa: CASSLIGTGQGNQPQHF
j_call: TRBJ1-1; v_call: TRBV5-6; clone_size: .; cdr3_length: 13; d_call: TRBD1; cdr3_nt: TGTGCCAGCAGCCATACGGACAGGGCGGCAGCTTTCTTT; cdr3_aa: CASSHTDRAAAFF
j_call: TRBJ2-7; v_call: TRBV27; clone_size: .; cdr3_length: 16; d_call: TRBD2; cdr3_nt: TGTGCCAGCAGTAGGGGACTAGCGGATGTAACCTACGAGCAGTACTTC; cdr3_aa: CASSRGLADVTYEQYF
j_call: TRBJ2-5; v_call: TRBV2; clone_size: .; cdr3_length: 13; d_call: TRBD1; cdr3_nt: TGTGCCAGCAGGTCGACAGGGGAAGAGACCCAGTACTTC; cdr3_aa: CASRSTGEETQYF
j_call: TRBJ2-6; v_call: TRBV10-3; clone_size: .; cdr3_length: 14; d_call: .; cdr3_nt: TGTGCCATCGACCGGGGCTCTGGGGCCAACGTCCTGACTTTC; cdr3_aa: CAIDRGSGANVLTF
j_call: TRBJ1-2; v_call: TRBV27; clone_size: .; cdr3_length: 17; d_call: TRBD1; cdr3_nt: TGTGCCAGCAGTTTATCCCTGCCAGGGGGCGTAGACTATGGCTACACCTTC; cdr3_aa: CASSLSLPGGVDYGYTF
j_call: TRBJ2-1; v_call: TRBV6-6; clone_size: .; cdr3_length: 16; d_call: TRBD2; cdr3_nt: TGTGCCAGCAGGTTCGAGCGGGAGTACTCCTACAATGAGCAGTTCTTC; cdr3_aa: CASRFEREYSYNEQFF
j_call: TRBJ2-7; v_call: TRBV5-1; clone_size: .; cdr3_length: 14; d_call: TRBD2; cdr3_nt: TGCGCCAGCAGCTTAGCTAGCGGGAACCACGAGCAGTACTTC; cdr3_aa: CASSLASGNHEQYF
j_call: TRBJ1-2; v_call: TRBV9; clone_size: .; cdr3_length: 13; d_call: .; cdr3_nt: TGTGCCAGCAGACGGGACTCCATCTATGGCTACACCTTC; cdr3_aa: CASRRDSIYGYTF
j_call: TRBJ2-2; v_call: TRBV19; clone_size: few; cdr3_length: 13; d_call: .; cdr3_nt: TGTGCCAGTAATAATCTTTTAGCCGGGGAGCTGTTTTTT; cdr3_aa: CASNNLLAGELFF
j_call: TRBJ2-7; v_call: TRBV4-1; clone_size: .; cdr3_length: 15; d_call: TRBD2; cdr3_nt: TGCGCCAGCAGCAAAAGCGGGAGTGGCTCCTACGAGCAGTACTTC; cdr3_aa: CASSKSGSGSYEQYF
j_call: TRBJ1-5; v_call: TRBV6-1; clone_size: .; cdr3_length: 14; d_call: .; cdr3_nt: TGTGCCAGCAGTTCGGGGGGATTCAATCAGCCCCAGCATTTT; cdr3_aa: CASSSGGFNQPQHF
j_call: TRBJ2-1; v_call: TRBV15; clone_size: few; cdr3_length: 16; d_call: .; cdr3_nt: TGTGCCACCAGCCGACGGGGAGAGGCCGGAAACAATGAGCAGTTCTTC; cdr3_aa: CATSRRGEAGNNEQFF
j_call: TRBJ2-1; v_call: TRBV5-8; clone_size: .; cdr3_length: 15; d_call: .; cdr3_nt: TGTGCCAGCAGCTTGGAGGGCAGATCCTACAATGAGCAGTTCTTC; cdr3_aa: CASSLEGRSYNEQFF
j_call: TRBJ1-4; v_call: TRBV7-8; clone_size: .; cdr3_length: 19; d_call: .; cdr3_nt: TGTGCCAGCAGCCCCACGCGGTGGGTCTTGGTCCAAACTAATGAAAAACTGTTTTTT; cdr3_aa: CASSPTRWVLVQTNEKLFF
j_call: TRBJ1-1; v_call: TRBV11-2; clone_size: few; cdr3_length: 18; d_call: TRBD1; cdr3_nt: TGTGCCAGCAGCGCGTCGGGGAAAGGACAGGCGCTGAACACTGAAGCTTTCTTT; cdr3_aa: CASSASGKGQALNTEAFF
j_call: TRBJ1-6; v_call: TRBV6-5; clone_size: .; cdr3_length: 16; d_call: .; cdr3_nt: TGTGCCAGCAGTTTCCTCACCTCCACTAATAATTCACCCCTCCACTTT; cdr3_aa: CASSFLTSTNNSPLHF
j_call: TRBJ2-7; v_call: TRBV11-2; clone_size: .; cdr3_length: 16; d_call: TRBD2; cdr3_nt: TGTGCCAGCAGCTTAGCCCTAGCGGGCTCAGGAAACGAGCAGTACTTC; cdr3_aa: CASSLALAGSGNEQYF
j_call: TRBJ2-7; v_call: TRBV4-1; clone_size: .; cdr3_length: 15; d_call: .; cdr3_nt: TGCGCCAGCAGCCAGGGTGGAATTCAGGGCCACGAGCAGTACTTC; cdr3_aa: CASSQGGIQGHEQYF
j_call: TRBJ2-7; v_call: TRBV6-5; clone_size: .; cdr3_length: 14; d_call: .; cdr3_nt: TGTGCCAGCAGGGGAAACAGGGAAGAAGGTGAGCAGTACTTC; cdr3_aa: CASRGNREEGEQYF
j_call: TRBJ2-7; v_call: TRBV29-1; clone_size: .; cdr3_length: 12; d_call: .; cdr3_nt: TGCAGAAAACGCCCGGTCGGCTACGAGCAGTACTTC; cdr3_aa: CRKRPVGYEQYF
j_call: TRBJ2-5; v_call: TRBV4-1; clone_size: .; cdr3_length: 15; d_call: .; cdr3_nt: TGCGCCAGCAGCCTACTATCCGGGACGGGCAGGTCCCAGTACTTC; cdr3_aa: CASSLLSGTGRSQYF
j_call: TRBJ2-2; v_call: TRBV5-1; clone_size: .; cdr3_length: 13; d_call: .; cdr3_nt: TGCGCCAGCACGCTCGTGAACACCGGGGAGCTGTTTTTT; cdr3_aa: CASTLVNTGELFF
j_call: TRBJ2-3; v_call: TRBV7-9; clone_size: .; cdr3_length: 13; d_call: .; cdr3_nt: TGTGCCAGCAGCTGGGGGGCGGCGGGAACGCAGTATTTT; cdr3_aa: CASSWGAAGTQYF
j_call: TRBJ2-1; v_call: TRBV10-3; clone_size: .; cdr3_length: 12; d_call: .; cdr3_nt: TGTGCCGTCGTGGGCTCCTACAATGAGCAGTTCTTC; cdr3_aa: CAVVGSYNEQFF